The 20 T cell receptor beta chains below were found in one sample sequenced in a study. MiXCR, run by TCRdb on the 5' RACE reads, gives a single entry per CDR3 protein. Here the sample spans some 37,000 distinct CDR3 sequences, approximately 19% being singletons. Input material: naive CD4+ T cells sorted from a lymph node. The subset was: naive CD4+ T cells, CD4+CD45RA+CD25-. These receptors were collected from a female donor with breast cancer.

V gene TRBV3-1 combines with J gene TRBJ2-2; no clear D. The V and J ends lost 6 bases and 7 bases respectively, with 15 bases between them. The CDR3 covers 14 residues. Germline values: CDR1 LGHDT, CDR2 YNNKEL (reference sequence). This CDR3 reads CASRQFLESGELFF. CDR3 bases: TGTGCCAGCAGGCAATTTTTGGAAAGCGGGGAGCTGTTTTTT.

For this clonotype: This sequence may be a read error, since a much larger clone differs from it by one base. A read error is likely, as this CDR3 ends without the conserved phenylalanine or tryptophan. The V and J genes are TRBV4-3 and TRBJ2-3; TRBD2 matches at 9 bases. The CDR3 runs to 19 residues. The germline V gene encodes CDR1 LGHNA and CDR2 YSLEER. Trimming took 1 base from V and 2 from J; bases not matched to a gene: 13. CDR3 region: CASSQVGFWASGATDTQYI. CDR3 DNA: TGCGCCAGCAGCCAAGTAGGGTTTTGGGCTAGCGGGGCCACAGATACGCAGTATATT.

This clonotype was counted between two and nine times. The chain combines TRBV5-1 with TRBJ2-2; 9 nucleotides match TRBD2. J was trimmed by 7 bases and V by 4 bases; bases with no gene match: 11. Germline V gene data show CDR1 as SGHRS and CDR2 as YFSETQ. This CDR3 contains 16 residues. The CDR3 loop is CASSVTGTSLIGELFF. In nucleotides, the CDR3 is TGCGCCAGCAGCGTCACCGGGACTAGCCTAATCGGGGAGCTGTTTTTT.

CDR3 protein: CASREQETQYF. CDR3 in DNA: TGTGCCAGCAGAGAACAAGAGACCCAGTACTTC. The chain links TRBV27 to TRBJ2-5; D gene ambiguous. The CDR3 covers 11 residues. The germline V gene has CDR1 MNHEY and CDR2 SMNVEV (reference sequence). V was clipped by 6 bases and J by 2 bases, with 4 bases between them.

This chain links TRBV11-2 with TRBJ1-4; no clear D gene. This CDR3 has 15 residues. The V end lost 5 bases, the J end lost 3 bases, and 13 bases lay between the germline ends. CDR1 is SGHAT, CDR2 FQNNGV, per germline. CDR3 region: CASSPSGVSNEKLFF. DNA for the CDR3: TGTGCCAGCAGCCCTAGTGGGGTTTCTAATGAAAAACTGTTTTTT.

Regarding this clonotype: A much bigger clone sits one base away, suggesting this may be a read error. The chain has TRBV6-5 and TRBJ1-5; D might be TRBD1 (5 bases). The V gene lost 6 bases and the J gene lost 6 bases, with 12 bases spanning the gap. Germline CDR1 is MNHEY and CDR2 is SVGAGI. This CDR3 has 13 residues. CDR3 in DNA: TGTGCCAGCAGCGGGGACGGGGGTCAGCCCCAGCATTTT. Its translation is CASSGDGGQPQHF.

This clonotype has more than one count but fewer than ten. The chain joins TRBV5-5 to TRBJ1-5, with D tentatively TRBD1 (5 bases). V was cut by 1 base and J by 7 bases, with 18 bases left in between. CDR3 length equals 16 residues. Germline V CDR1 and CDR2: SGHKS, YYEKEE (reference sequence). The CDR3 DNA is TGTGCCAGCAGCTTGTCTCTACAGGCTCCGGGACAGCCCCAGCATTTT. It codes for CASSLSLQAPGQPQHF.

CDR3 residues: CSASSNDYGYTF. The CDR3 nucleotides read TGCAGTGCTAGCTCCAATGACTATGGCTACACCTTC. V is TRBV20-1 and J is TRBJ1-2; D remains ambiguous. The V and J ends lost 3 bases and 3 bases respectively, with 8 bases between them. This CDR3 has 12 amino acids. Germline lookup yields CDR1 DFQATT and CDR2 SNEGSKA (reference sequence).

The J gene is TRBJ2-7, the V gene TRBV5-1, with a tentative D call TRBD1 (6 bases). Germline lookup yields CDR1 SGHRS and CDR2 YFSETQ. This CDR3 is 16 amino acids long. Trimming shortened V by 0 bases and J by 1 base, and 14 bases separated the two germline ends. CDR3 bases: TGCGCCAGCAGCTTGGCCTCCGGGACAACTTCCTACGAGCAGTACTTC. Translation gives CASSLASGTTSYEQYF.

This clonotype was picked up a small number of times. The gene calls are TRBV7-2 and TRBJ2-3; D could derive from TRBD1 or TRBD2 (5 bases each). Germline V gives CDR1 SGHTA, CDR2 FQGNSA. The germline V and J ends were trimmed by 1 base and 2 bases, with 10 bases remaining between them. The CDR3 is 15 residues long. CDR3: CASSLGGKFTDTQYF. CDR3 bases: TGTGCCAGCAGCTTAGGGGGGAAGTTCACAGATACGCAGTATTTT.

The V call is TRBV7-8, the J call TRBJ2-7; a weak D match, TRBD1 (5 bases). The CDR3 consists of 13 residues. The V gene's germline CDR1 is SGHVS and CDR2 FQNEAQ. V was pared by 1 base and J by 9 bases, with 13 bases between. The CDR3 loop is CASSLGVGAAQYF. CDR3 bases: TGTGCCAGCAGCTTAGGGGTTGGGGCTGCGCAGTACTTC. Full variable domain (rest looked up from reference TRBV7-8 and TRBJ2-7): GAGVSQSPRYKVAKRGQDVALRCDPISGHVSLFWYQQALGQGPEFLTYFQNEAQLDKSGLPSDRFFAERPEGSVSTLKIQRTQQEDSAVYLCASSLGVGAAQYFGPGTRLTVT.

The rearrangement uses TRBV20-1 and TRBJ1-1; 7 bases align to TRBD1. The CDR3 length is 14 residues. Trimming at V came to 0 bases and at J to 3 bases, leaving 4 bases not matched to a gene. Germline values: CDR1 DFQATT, CDR2 SNEGSKA (reference sequence). CDR3 in amino acids: CSARDQTGYTEAFF. CDR3 DNA sequence: TGCAGTGCTAGAGACCAGACAGGGTACACTGAAGCTTTCTTT.

This clonotype has ten or more counts. The chain recombines TRBV20-1 with TRBJ1-3; D is uncertain. V was cut by 0 bases and J by 6 bases, with 9 bases left in between. Per germline, CDR1 DFQATT and CDR2 SNEGSKA (reference sequence). The CDR3 runs to 13 residues. Written as DNA, the CDR3 is TGCAGTGCTAGAGAGAATCTGCAAAACACCATATATTTT. Protein sequence: CSARENLQNTIYF.

The chain couples TRBV7-2 to TRBJ1-2; D gene ambiguous. Germline CDR1 and CDR2: SGHTA and FQGNSA. V was trimmed by 5 bases and J by 6 bases, leaving 13 bases between them. The CDR3 is 13 amino acids. The CDR3 sequence: CASSQNGENGYTF. DNA of the CDR3: TGTGCCAGCAGCCAAAATGGGGAAAATGGCTACACCTTC. Combining the CDR3 with reference TRBV7-2 and TRBJ1-2 gives the whole variable domain GAGVSQSPSNKVTEKGKDVELRCDPISGHTALYWYRQSLGQGLEFLIYFQGNSAPDKSGLPSDRFSAERTGGSVSTLTIQRTQQEDSAVYLCASSQNGENGYTFGSGTRLTVV.

The chain has TRBV20-1 and TRBJ2-3; D assignment may be TRBD1 or TRBD2 (6 bases each). V was trimmed by 0 bases and J by 3 bases, leaving 16 bases between them. The CDR3 has 16 amino acids. Per the germline V gene, CDR1 is DFQATT and CDR2 is SNEGSKA (reference sequence). The CDR3 spells CSARDPNRRGTDTQYF. The CDR3 nucleotides read TGCAGTGCTAGAGATCCTAACAGGAGGGGGACAGATACGCAGTATTTT.

This clonotype was counted only a few times. The chain recombines TRBV7-9 with TRBJ2-1, with a weak D call TRBD1 (5 bases). CDR1 is SEHNR and CDR2 is FQNEAQ in the germline V gene (reference sequence). CDR3 length: 17 residues. V was shortened by 0 bases and J by 7 bases, with 19 bases between the two germline ends. CDR3 DNA: TGTGCCAGCAGCTTAGCGGGGCCTAGAACCCAGACTAATGAGCAGTTCTTC. Translation gives CASSLAGPRTQTNEQFF.

This clonotype has only a few counts. V usage is TRBV5-1 and J usage is TRBJ2-3; 12 bases line up with TRBD2. J was trimmed by 0 bases and V by 4 bases; bases with no gene match: 6. Germline V gene sequence: CDR1 SGHRS, CDR2 YFSETQ. This CDR3 contains 17 residues. The CDR3 protein is CASSPSLAGGSTDTQYF. CDR3 in DNA: TGCGCCAGCAGCCCCTCACTAGCGGGAGGTAGCACAGATACGCAGTATTTT.

This clonotype showed up many times. J is TRBJ1-2 and V is TRBV29-1, with unresolved D. Germline V gene sequence: CDR1 SQVTM, CDR2 ANQGSEA. The V gene lost 5 bases and the J gene lost 13 bases, with 17 bases spanning the gap. The CDR3 consists of 11 residues. The CDR3 DNA sequence: TGCAGCGTTAAATGGGGAGGGTTCGCCACCTTC. Amino acid sequence: CSVKWGGFATF.

This clonotype has just a few counts. This chain joins TRBV7-3 and TRBJ2-5; perhaps D is TRBD1 or TRBD2 (5 bases each). The V gene lost 5 bases and the J gene lost 2 bases, with 18 bases spanning the gap. The CDR3 totals 16 residues. CDR1 is SGHTA and CDR2 is FQGTGA in the germline V gene. CDR3 amino acids: CASSPQGPSPQETQYF. DNA for the CDR3: TGTGCCAGCAGCCCCCAGGGTCCTAGCCCACAAGAGACCCAGTACTTC.

The rearrangement joins TRBV28 to TRBJ2-7, with a tentative D call TRBD1 (6 bases). V shed 7 bases and J shed 12 bases, with 22 bases lying between them. Germline V CDR1 and CDR2: MDHEN, SYDVKM. CDR3 length equals 13 residues. Written as DNA, the CDR3 is TGTGCCAGCACCTCGGGGACACGCGTAGAGAGGTACTTC. Translating it yields CASTSGTRVERYF.